Below, 20 T cell receptor beta chains from the same sample are listed, as sequenced in a study of blood T cell repertoires in COVID-19 (dated by TCRdb to about 2020). Libraries were prepared through the immunoSEQ multiplex PCR assay. TCRdb took this table from immuneACCESS and kept in-frame rearrangements with V and J called. Such tables lack part of the clones; where checked against another copy, unresolved V genes explain under half of the gap, and the rest is unexplained. This sample is represented by some 250,000 clones; 86% of them were singletons. Around 12% of the sample is taken by the ten largest. Sequencing was carried out using peripheral blood. The receptor set was obtained from a woman in her twenties or thirties with COVID-19, enrolled during active disease.

The chain couples TRBV27 to TRBJ2-7, with D perhaps TRBD1 (5 bases). Germline V gives CDR1 MNHEY, CDR2 SMNVEV (reference sequence). This CDR3 is built from 14 residues. Between the trimmed V and J ends, which lost 0 bases and 5 bases, there was a span of 11 bases. In DNA, the CDR3 is TGTGCCAGCAGTTTATCGGCAGGGTCTGACGAGCAGTACTTC. Its protein is CASSLSAGSDEQYF.

This rearrangement joins TRBV28 to TRBJ1-3; D is perhaps TRBD1 (6 bases). Trimming took 6 bases from V and 0 from J, leaving 12 bases between them. Looked up from germline, CDR1 is MDHEN and CDR2 is SYDVKM. CDR3 length: 15 residues. The CDR3 here is CASRVTGTSGNTIYF. CDR3 DNA: TGTGCCAGCAGAGTAACAGGGACCTCTGGAAACACCATATATTTT. Based on the CDR3 plus reference TRBV28 and TRBJ1-3, the full variable domain is DVKVTQSSRYLVKRTGEKVFLECVQDMDHENMFWYRQDPGLGLRLIYFSYDVKMKEKGDIPEGYSVSREKKERFSLILESASTNQTSMYLCASRVTGTSGNTIYFGEGSWLTVV.

This clone was picked up a small number of times. This chain links TRBV30 with TRBJ1-3; D remains unclear. This CDR3 region has 14 residues. Germline lookup yields CDR1 GTSNPN and CDR2 SVGIG (reference sequence). The V gene lost 4 bases and the J gene lost 0 bases, with 10 bases spanning the gap. The CDR3, as DNA: TGTGCCTGGACCCGGACTGGCTCTGGAAACACCATATATTTT. Protein product: CAWTRTGSGNTIYF.

J is TRBJ2-7 and V is TRBV27, with 7 bases identical to TRBD1. The V gene end was trimmed by 5 bases and the J gene end by 5 bases; junction bases not matched to a gene: 6. Per germline, CDR1 MNHEY and CDR2 SMNVEV (reference sequence). CDR3 length: 13 amino acids. CDR3 nucleotides: TGTGCCAGCAGTACGACAGGGAGCCACGAGCAGTACTTC. This encodes CASSTTGSHEQYF.

The gene calls are TRBV27 and TRBJ1-2; D call uncertain. V lost 5 bases, J lost 0 bases, and 10 bases lay in between. This CDR3 is built from 14 residues. Per germline, CDR1 MNHEY and CDR2 SMNVEV (reference sequence). Here the CDR3 reads CASSHRTSNYGYTF. Here the CDR3 DNA reads TGTGCCAGCAGTCATCGGACTTCTAACTATGGCTACACCTTC.

This rearrangement joins TRBV11-2 to TRBJ2-1; 10 bases line up with TRBD2. CDR1 is SGHAT and CDR2 is FQNNGV in the germline V gene. The CDR3 runs to 15 residues. The V segment lost 4 bases and the J segment 2 bases; nucleotides outside the gene matches: 2. The CDR3 region is CASSSTSGAYNEQFF. The DNA of the CDR3 is TGTGCCAGCAGCTCTACTAGCGGGGCCTACAATGAGCAGTTCTTC.

This chain links TRBV4-1 with TRBJ2-1, with D possibly being TRBD1 (6 bases). V lost 7 bases and J lost 4, with 17 bases in between. Per germline, CDR1 MGHRA and CDR2 YSYEKL. The CDR3 contains 15 residues. The CDR3 protein is CASTIAGTNYNEQFF. The CDR3 coding sequence is TGCGCCAGCACGATAGCCGGGACAAATTACAATGAGCAGTTCTTC.

This clone was observed a single time. The CDR3 loop is CASSFGKKATQYF. CDR3 nucleotides: TGTGCCAGCAGCTTCGGGAAGAAGGCGACCCAGTACTTC. This chain connects TRBV7-2 to TRBJ2-5, with D perhaps matching TRBD2 (5 bases). CDR1 SGHTA and CDR2 FQGNSA come from the germline V gene. The CDR3 is 13 amino acids. V was shortened by 3 bases and J by 7 bases, with 12 bases between the two germline ends. Based on the CDR3 plus reference TRBV7-2 and TRBJ2-5, the full variable domain is GAGVSQSPSNKVTEKGKDVELRCDPISGHTALYWYRQSLGQGLEFLIYFQGNSAPDKSGLPSDRFSAERTGGSVSTLTIQRTQQEDSAVYLCASSFGKKATQYFGPGTRLLVL.

The chain has TRBV5-1 and TRBJ2-7; no clear D gene. Trimming left V 3 bases short and J 0 bases short, with 10 bases between. The CDR3 totals 14 residues. In germline, CDR1 is SGHRS, CDR2 YFSETQ. The CDR3 protein is CASSSDSTSYEQYF. DNA for the CDR3: TGCGCCAGCAGCTCCGATAGTACCTCCTACGAGCAGTACTTC.

V usage is TRBV5-8 and J usage is TRBJ1-3; D call uncertain. Germline V gene lookup returns CDR1 SGHTS and CDR2 YDEGEE. The CDR3 consists of 17 residues. V was cut by 2 bases and J by 0 bases, with 15 bases left in between. CDR3 bases: TGTGCCAGCAGCTTTATCAAGTCAGGAACCTCTGGAAACACCATATATTTT. Its protein product is CASSFIKSGTSGNTIYF.

This chain uses TRBV15 with TRBJ2-7; a possible D gene is TRBD2 (5 bases). The germline V gene has CDR1 LNHNV and CDR2 YYDKDF (reference sequence). Trimming removed 3 bases at V and 1 base at J, with 7 bases between. The CDR3 runs 13 residues. DNA of the CDR3: TGTGCCACCAGCAGCGGGATGTCCTACGAGCAGTACTTC. This translates into CATSSGMSYEQYF.

The V call is TRBV28, the J call TRBJ2-1; 15 bases map to TRBD2. Trimming cost V 7 bases and J 5 bases; bases outside gene matches: 21. The germline CDR1 and CDR2 sequences are MDHEN and SYDVKM. The CDR3 sequence is 21 residues long. The CDR3 DNA sequence: TGTGCCAGCAATCCATTTGCCAGCTCGGGACTAGCGGGGGGAGTTAACAATGAGCAGTTCTTC. Translated, it gives CASNPFASSGLAGGVNNEQFF.

The chain employs TRBV5-1 and TRBJ1-5, with D perhaps matching TRBD1 (6 bases). The V end was cut by 0 bases, the J end by 5 bases, with 12 bases between. This CDR3 region has 15 residues. From germline, CDR1 is SGHRS and CDR2 YFSETQ. CDR3 DNA: TGCGCCAGCAGCTTGGATGGACAGATCTATCAGCCCCAGCATTTT. Translating it yields CASSLDGQIYQPQHF.

The V and J genes are TRBV14 and TRBJ2-7; D call uncertain. CDR3 length: 14 residues. The V end was cut by 4 bases, the J end by 0 bases, with 10 bases between. Germline V lookup: CDR1 SGHDN, CDR2 FVKESK. The chain's CDR3 is CASSPYRSSYEQYF. In DNA, the CDR3 is TGTGCCAGCAGCCCCTACCGGAGCTCCTACGAGCAGTACTTC.

The gene calls are TRBV5-1 and TRBJ1-4; TRBD1 agrees at 9 bases. V lost 0 bases to trimming and J lost 3 bases; unmatched junction nucleotides: 6. Germline V gene lookup returns CDR1 SGHRS and CDR2 YFSETQ. This CDR3 is 17 amino acids long. CDR3 sequence (DNA): TGCGCCAGCAGCTTGGCCCCCACAGGGGGCGCTAATGAAAAACTGTTTTTT. As protein: CASSLAPTGGANEKLFF.

This chain uses TRBV28 with TRBJ2-3, with D perhaps TRBD2 (7 bases). The ends were cut back, 7 bases at V and 4 bases at J, with 15 bases in the middle. The CDR3 extends over 14 amino acids. Germline values: CDR1 MDHEN, CDR2 SYDVKM. The CDR3: CASTRGGLADTQYF. The CDR3 bases are TGTGCCAGCACGAGGGGGGGGTTAGCAGATACGCAGTATTTT.

A single count supports this clone. CDR3: CASSSGRAGSSPLHF. The DNA for the CDR3 is TGTGCCAGCAGTTCCGGAAGGGCGGGTAGTTCACCCCTCCACTTT. The chain links TRBV6-5 to TRBJ1-6; no firm D call. The ends were cut back, 4 bases at V and 9 bases at J, with 16 bases in the middle. The CDR3 totals 15 residues. CDR1 MNHEY and CDR2 SVGAGI come from the germline V gene.

The chain uses TRBV28 and TRBJ1-5, with a possible D match to TRBD1 (5 bases). There are 16 residues in the CDR3. V was shortened by 5 bases and J by 2 bases, with 16 bases between the two germline ends. Germline V gene lookup returns CDR1 MDHEN and CDR2 SYDVKM. The CDR3 here is CASSPQWGVGNQPQHF. DNA of the CDR3: TGTGCCAGCAGTCCTCAGTGGGGGGTGGGCAATCAGCCCCAGCATTTT.

V usage is TRBV5-1 and J usage is TRBJ1-1; D may be TRBD1 (5 bases). Germline loops: CDR1 SGHRS, CDR2 YFSETQ. Trimming left V 0 bases short and J 5 bases short, with 8 bases between. The CDR3 has 13 amino acids. The CDR3 DNA reads as TGCGCCAGCAGCTTGGTCCGGGGGACTGAAGCTTTCTTT. Amino acids: CASSLVRGTEAFF.

The V and J genes are TRBV19 and TRBJ2-1; TRBD2 might be the D (6 bases). CDR1 is LNHDA, CDR2 SQIVND, per germline (reference sequence). The CDR3 is 15 residues long. Trimming left V 4 bases short and J 0 bases short, with 10 bases between. CDR3 DNA sequence: TGTGCCAGTAGTACCCTGGGGGGCTCCTACAATGAGCAGTTCTTC. Protein sequence: CASSTLGGSYNEQFF.